These T cell receptor beta chains were read from a single sample in a study of CXCR3-negative and CXCR3-positive naive CD8 T cells. TCRdb re-called the 5' RACE reads; every CDR3 protein appears as one record, without DNA. Here the sample table reports tens of thousands of distinct CDR3 sequences. The sequenced sample was naive CXCR3- CD8+ T cells from blood. These TCRs come from a human donor in good health. Some clones in this sample may be carry-over from other donors' samples. CDR3s include the opening cysteine and the closing phenylalanine or tryptophan.

TRBV11-2	TRBJ2-3	CASSLEGTDSTDTQYF
TRBV2	TRBJ2-7	CASSVSVHEQYF
TRBV5-1	TRBJ1-2	CASTFGEAYGYTF
TRBV11-2	TRBJ2-1	CASSLVTGGVHNEQFF
TRBV29-1	TRBJ1-1	CSVDGTRNPEAFF
TRBV12-3/TRBV12-4	TRBJ1-3	CASSGDISGNTIYF
TRBV5-1	TRBJ2-3	CASSGGEGWADTQYF
TRBV29-1	TRBJ2-7	CSVDGTGPYEQYF
TRBV20-1	TRBJ1-1	CSLAGWGNTEAFF
TRBV12-3/TRBV12-4	TRBJ2-1	CASSLDSLSYNEQFF